This T cell receptor beta chain derives from a study of T cells in Graves' hyperthyroidism and ophthalmopathy (dated by TCRdb to 2018 to 2020). Study-level background: Peripheral blood was sampled at the time of initial diagnosis, prior to any treatment. To identify TCR V-J signatures that set the groups apart, the researchers used a discovery cohort of more than 95 patients, made up of 43 with Graves' ophthalmopathy and 55 to 65 with stable Graves' hyperthyroidism. Whether ophthalmopathy could be predicted prospectively was tested in an independent validation cohort made up of roughly 20 hyperthyroidism patients plus 17 patients who later progressed to ophthalmopathy. The 90 or so discovery patients were randomly split 7:3 into training and test sets. Thyroid tissue and blood T-cell repertoires from several Graves' hyperthyroidism patients were also compared in the study. After sampling, hyperthyroidism patients received methimazole starting at 30 mg daily, and ophthalmopathy patients received high-dose intravenous methylprednisolone. The paper describes TCR Vbeta CDR3 sequencing of 120 to 150 peripheral blood samples, made up of 40 to 45 ophthalmopathy patients, 70 to 75 hyperthyroidism patients and 17 progressor patients.

The sample holds many counts of this clonotype. Its antigen target is currently unknown. Nothing much larger sits one base from this clone, and base qualities are not available. Hyperthyroidism patients were aged 18 to 65 years and newly diagnosed, with disease duration of less than 2 months. Any patient with an uncontrolled infection, another autoimmune disease, pregnancy or lactation was excluded. Diagnoses were established on the basis of clinical symptoms, serum thyroxine and TRAb, thyroid ultrasound, and orbital computed tomography. Blood from progressor patients was collected at the time of first diagnosis with hyperthyroidism, before any ophthalmopathy symptoms had appeared. PBMCs were isolated from about 9.1 ml of fresh peripheral blood by Ficoll-Paque density gradient centrifugation. Patients classed as progressors first received a Graves' hyperthyroidism diagnosis and then went on to develop ophthalmopathy during follow-up. Total RNA was extracted with Trizol reagent, and quality was checked on an Agilent 2100 Bioanalyzer.

Amplification of TCR beta CDR3 regions was carried out from RNA transcripts. The first round of RT-PCR for the TCR CDR3 was performed with the HTBI primer set and the Qiagen OneStep RT-PCR kit. Libraries were constructed in a second round of multiplex PCR, after which size selection and purification were performed. Paired-end sequencing of the libraries was performed with 100 bp reads on an Illumina HiSeq2000. Turning to the authors' computational methods: SOAPnuke was used to process the raw data, removing reads that contained adapters or uncalled bases, had a mean Phred below 15, or lacked an exact match to the constant primer or identifier. COPE v1.2.5 was used to merge the high-quality paired reads, and each unique nucleotide sequence was defined as a clonotype. MiTCR v1.1 was used to align clonotypes to the IMGT TRBV, TRBD and TRBJ reference segments. The analysis was restricted to V-J combinations with a frequency above 0.0001, which together covered over 99% of the repertoires. The TCS score was defined as the ratio of F50 (clonal expansion) to E x V (chaos), calculated using BLOSUM62-based TCRdist between CDR3 peptides within each V-J. Welch's t-statistics and random forest reduced fewer than 600 V-J features to fewer than 15, which were used in a naive Bayes classifier (R e1071). The public reads were reprocessed in TCRdb via fastp at Q25 and MiXCR, keeping in-frame beta chains. Entries that share a CDR3 protein sequence are merged under the most common genes and DNA. In this record, the V and J calls reflect TCRdb's handling and not the investigators' own analysis. The sample table shows 280,000 or so distinct CDR3 sequences, and less than 30% are seen once. About 30% of the sample comes from the top ten.

General study outcomes and caveats: A model built on a 13 V-J signature distinguished ophthalmopathy from stable hyperthyroidism, reaching about 89% sensitivity and around 81% specificity in cross-validation and 80%/75% in testing. In validation, progression to ophthalmopathy was predicted by the model with almost 71% sensitivity and just over 72% specificity, a median of roughly six months before onset. Sample size was not statistically predetermined, and blinding of investigators to group allocation was not performed. Most expanded thyroid clonotypes (frequency above 0.001) were also found in blood, which suggests that blood repertoires may mirror thyroid immune responses.

V and J lose 3 bases and 1 base, and a span of 15 bases separates them. Taken from the germline V gene, the CDR1 and CDR2 loops are MNHNS and SASEGT. From the cysteine up to the phenylalanine, the CDR3 has a length of 16 residues. The retained sequence is limited to the CDR3, 48 bases, with the frame set at the first base. This sequence originates from a man aged 40-50 years with Graves' hyperthyroidism that later progressed to Graves' ophthalmopathy. The sequenced sample was blood. This chain joins TRBV6-1 to TRBJ1-1, with a weak D call of TRBD1 (5 bases match). The CDR3 protein is CASSDKGLGGNTEAFF. The bases are TGTGCCAGCAGTGATAAGGGATTGGGGGGGAACACTGAAGCTTTCTTT.